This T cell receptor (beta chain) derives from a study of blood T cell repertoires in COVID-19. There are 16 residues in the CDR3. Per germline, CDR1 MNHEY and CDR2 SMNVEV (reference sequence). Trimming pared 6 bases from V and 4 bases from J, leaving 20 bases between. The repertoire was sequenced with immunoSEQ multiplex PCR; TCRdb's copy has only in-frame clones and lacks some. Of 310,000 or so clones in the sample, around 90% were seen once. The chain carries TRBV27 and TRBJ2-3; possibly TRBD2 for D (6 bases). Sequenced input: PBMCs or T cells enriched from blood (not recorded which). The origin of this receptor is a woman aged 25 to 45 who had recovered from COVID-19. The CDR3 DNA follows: TGTGCCAGCAGCCTTCAGGGACTTTTGGGCCCAGATACGCAGTATTTT. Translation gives CASSLQGLLGPDTQYF.